This T cell receptor (beta chain) was recovered during a study of shared clonotypes between healthy human individuals. Study in general: Serving as donors were two women and three men, whose ages spanned 18 to 49. Each donor had three CD4 naive, three CD4 memory, two CD8 naive and one CD8 memory plate.

This table comes from immunoSEQ multiplex PCR, and its TCRdb copy is limited to in-frame clones, with some not included. The sample consists of hundreds of thousands of clones, 90% to 97% of them appearing once. In regard to this clone: As yet, its antigen is unknown.

Positively selected for CCR7, the CD45RO-negative cells used as naive CD8 cells excluded terminally differentiated effector memory CD45RA+ cells. The germline V and J ends were trimmed by 5 bases and 0 bases, with 8 bases remaining between them. The CDR3 sequence is 14 residues long. Germline assignment: CDR1 MDHEN and CDR2 SYDVKM. Study-wide results and caveats: Estimated richness was generally greater in naive than memory subsets.

This receptor was identified in a woman aged 25-40 years in good health. V usage is TRBV28 and J usage is TRBJ1-3, with no clear D. Sequencing was performed on naive CD8+ T cells sorted from blood. DNA of the CDR3: TGTGCCAGCAGTCCCCGGTTCTCTGGAAACACCATATATTTT. It translates to CASSPRFSGNTIYF.